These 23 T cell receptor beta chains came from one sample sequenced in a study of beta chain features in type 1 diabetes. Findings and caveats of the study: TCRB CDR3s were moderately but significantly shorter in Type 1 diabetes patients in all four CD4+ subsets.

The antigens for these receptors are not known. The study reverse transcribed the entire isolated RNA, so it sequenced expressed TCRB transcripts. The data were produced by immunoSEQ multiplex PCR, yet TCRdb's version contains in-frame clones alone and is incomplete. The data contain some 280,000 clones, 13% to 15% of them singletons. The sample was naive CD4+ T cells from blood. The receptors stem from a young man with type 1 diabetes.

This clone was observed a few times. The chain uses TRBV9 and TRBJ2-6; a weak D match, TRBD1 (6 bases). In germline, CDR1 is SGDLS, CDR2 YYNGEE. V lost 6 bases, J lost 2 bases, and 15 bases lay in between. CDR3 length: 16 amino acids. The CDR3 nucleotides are TGTGCCAGCAAGGCAGGGGTAGGGCCTGGGGCCAACGTCCTGACTTTC. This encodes CASKAGVGPGANVLTF.

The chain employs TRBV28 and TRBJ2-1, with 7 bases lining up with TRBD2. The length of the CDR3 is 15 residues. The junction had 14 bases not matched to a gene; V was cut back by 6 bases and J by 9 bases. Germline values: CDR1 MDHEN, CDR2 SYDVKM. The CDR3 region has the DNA TGTGCCAGCAGGCGCGGGGGAAACGTTCCCAGTGAGCAGTTCTTC. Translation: CASRRGGNVPSEQFF.

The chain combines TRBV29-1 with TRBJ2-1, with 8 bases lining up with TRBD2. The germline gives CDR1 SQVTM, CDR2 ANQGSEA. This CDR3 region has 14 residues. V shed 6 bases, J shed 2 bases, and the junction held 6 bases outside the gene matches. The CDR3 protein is CSVQRGTTYNEQFF. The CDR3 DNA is TGCAGCGTCCAGCGGGGGACCACCTACAATGAGCAGTTCTTC.

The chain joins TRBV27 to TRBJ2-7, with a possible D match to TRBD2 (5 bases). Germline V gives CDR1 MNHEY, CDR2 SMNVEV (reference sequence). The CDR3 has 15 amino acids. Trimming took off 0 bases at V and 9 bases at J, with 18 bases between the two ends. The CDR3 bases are TGTGCCAGCAGTTTATCTAGCGTAGGCTCGGTGGGGCAGTACTTC. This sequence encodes CASSLSSVGSVGQYF.

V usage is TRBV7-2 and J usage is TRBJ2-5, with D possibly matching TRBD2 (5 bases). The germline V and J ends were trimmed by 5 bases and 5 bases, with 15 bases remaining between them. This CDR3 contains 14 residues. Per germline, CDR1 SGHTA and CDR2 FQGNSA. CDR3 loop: CASSVRVAGETQYF. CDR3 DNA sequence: TGTGCCAGCAGCGTGAGGGTGGCGGGTGAGACCCAGTACTTC. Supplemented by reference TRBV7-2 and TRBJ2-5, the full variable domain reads GAGVSQSPSNKVTEKGKDVELRCDPISGHTALYWYRQSLGQGLEFLIYFQGNSAPDKSGLPSDRFSAERTGGSVSTLTIQRTQQEDSAVYLCASSVRVAGETQYFGPGTRLLVL.

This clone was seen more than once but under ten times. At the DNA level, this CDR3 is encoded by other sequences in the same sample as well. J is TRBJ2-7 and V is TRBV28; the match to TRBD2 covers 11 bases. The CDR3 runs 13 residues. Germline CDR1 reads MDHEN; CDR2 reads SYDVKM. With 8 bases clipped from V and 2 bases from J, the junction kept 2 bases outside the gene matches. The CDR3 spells CASVAGGTYEQYF. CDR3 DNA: TGTGCCAGCGTAGCGGGAGGGACCTACGAGCAGTACTTC. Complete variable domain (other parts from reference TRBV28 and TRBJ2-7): DVKVTQSSRYLVKRTGEKVFLECVQDMDHENMFWYRQDPGLGLRLIYFSYDVKMKEKGDIPEGYSVSREKKERFSLILESASTNQTSMYLCASVAGGTYEQYFGPGTRLTVT.

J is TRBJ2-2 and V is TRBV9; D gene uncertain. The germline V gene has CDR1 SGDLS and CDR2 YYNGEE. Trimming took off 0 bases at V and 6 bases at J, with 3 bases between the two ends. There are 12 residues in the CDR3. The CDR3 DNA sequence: TGTGCCAGCAGCGTAGAGCCCGGGGAGCTGTTTTTT. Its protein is CASSVEPGELFF.

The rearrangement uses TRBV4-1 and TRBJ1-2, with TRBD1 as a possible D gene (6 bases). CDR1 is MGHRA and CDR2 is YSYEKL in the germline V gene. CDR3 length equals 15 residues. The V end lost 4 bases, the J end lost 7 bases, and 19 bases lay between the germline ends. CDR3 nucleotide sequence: TGCGCCAGCAGCCCAATGGACAGCGATAAGGCTGGCTACACCTTC. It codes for CASSPMDSDKAGYTF.

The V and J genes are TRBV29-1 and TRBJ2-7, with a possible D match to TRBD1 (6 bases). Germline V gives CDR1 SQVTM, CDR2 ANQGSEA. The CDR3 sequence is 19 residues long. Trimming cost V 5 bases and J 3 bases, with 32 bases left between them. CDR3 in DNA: TGCAGCGTTTGGAAGTTGGGGGTCGCCCGACAGGACACCGACTACGAGCAGTACTTC. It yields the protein CSVWKLGVARQDTDYEQYF.

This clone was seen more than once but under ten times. CDR3 DNA sequence: TGTGCCAGCATCCCCGGGACTAGCGGGAGAAATGAGCAGTTCTTC. Translated, it gives CASIPGTSGRNEQFF. The J gene is TRBJ2-1, the V gene TRBV28; TRBD2 aligns across 14 bases. The CDR3 totals 15 residues. Unmatched junction bases numbered 6, after V lost 7 bases and J lost 7 bases. CDR1 MDHEN and CDR2 SYDVKM come from the germline V gene.

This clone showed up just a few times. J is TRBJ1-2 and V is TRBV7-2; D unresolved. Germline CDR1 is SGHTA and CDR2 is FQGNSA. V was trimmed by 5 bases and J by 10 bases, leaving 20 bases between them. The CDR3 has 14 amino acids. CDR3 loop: CASSTPSRVGSYTF. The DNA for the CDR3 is TGTGCCAGCAGCACGCCCTCGAGGGTCGGGTCCTACACCTTC.

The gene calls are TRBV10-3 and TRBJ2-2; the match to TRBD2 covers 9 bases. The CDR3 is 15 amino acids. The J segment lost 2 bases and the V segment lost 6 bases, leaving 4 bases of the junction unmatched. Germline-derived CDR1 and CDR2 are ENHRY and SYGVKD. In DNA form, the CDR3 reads TGTGCCATCAGACCCGGGACTAGCAACACCGGGGAGCTGTTTTTT. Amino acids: CAIRPGTSNTGELFF.

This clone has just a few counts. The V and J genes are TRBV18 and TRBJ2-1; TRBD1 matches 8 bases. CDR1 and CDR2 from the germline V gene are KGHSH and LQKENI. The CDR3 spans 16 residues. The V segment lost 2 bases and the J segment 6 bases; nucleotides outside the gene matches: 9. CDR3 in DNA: TGTGCCAGCTCACCAATACTACAGGGGACAGGCAATGAGCAGTTCTTC. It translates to CASSPILQGTGNEQFF.

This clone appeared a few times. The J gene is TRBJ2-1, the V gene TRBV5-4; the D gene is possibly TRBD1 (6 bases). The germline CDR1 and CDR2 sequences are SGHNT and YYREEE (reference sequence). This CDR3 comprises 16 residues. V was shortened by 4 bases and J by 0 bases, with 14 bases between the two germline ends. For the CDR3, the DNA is TGTGCCAGCAGCCCGGACAGCAAGAGCTCCTACAATGAGCAGTTCTTC. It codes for CASSPDSKSSYNEQFF.

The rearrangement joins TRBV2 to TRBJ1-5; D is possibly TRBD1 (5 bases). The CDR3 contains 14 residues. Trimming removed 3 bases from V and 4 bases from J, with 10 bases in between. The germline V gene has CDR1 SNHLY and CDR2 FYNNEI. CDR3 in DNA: TGTGCCAGCAGTGACCGGGCAGGGAATCAGCCCCAGCATTTT. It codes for CASSDRAGNQPQHF.

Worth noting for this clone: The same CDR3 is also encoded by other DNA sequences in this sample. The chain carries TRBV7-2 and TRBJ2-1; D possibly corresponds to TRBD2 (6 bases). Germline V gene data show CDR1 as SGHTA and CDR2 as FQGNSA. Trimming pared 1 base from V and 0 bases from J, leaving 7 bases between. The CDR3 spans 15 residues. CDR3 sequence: CASSLDGSSYNEQFF. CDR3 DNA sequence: TGTGCCAGCAGCTTAGACGGGAGCTCCTACAATGAGCAGTTCTTC.

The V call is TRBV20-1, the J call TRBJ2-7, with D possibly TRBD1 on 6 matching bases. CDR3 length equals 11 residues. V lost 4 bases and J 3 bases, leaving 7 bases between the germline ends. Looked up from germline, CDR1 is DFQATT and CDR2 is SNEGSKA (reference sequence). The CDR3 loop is CSAKDSYEQYF. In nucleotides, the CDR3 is TGCAGTGCTAAGGACAGCTACGAGCAGTACTTC.

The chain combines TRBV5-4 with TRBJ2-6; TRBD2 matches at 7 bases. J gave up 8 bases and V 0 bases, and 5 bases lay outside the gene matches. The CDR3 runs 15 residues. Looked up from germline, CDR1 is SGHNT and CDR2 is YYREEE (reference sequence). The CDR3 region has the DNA TGTGCCAGCAGCTTGGGGCAAGGGACTACCAACGTCCTGACTTTC. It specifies CASSLGQGTTNVLTF.

CDR3 sequence (DNA): TGTGCCAGCTCACCAACAGGGGGTCAATACGAGCAGTACTTC. Amino acids: CASSPTGGQYEQYF. The gene calls are TRBV18 and TRBJ2-7, with 8 bases fitting TRBD1. With V trimmed by 2 bases and J by 4 bases, 4 bases remained unmatched. Germline V CDR1 and CDR2: KGHSH, LQKENI. This CDR3 is 14 amino acids long. Full variable domain (outside the CDR3, taken from reference TRBV18 and TRBJ2-7): NAGVMQNPRHLVRRRGQEARLRCSPMKGHSHVYWYRQLPEEGLKFMVYLQKENIIDESGMPKERFSAEFPKEGPSILRIQQVVRGDSAAYFCASSPTGGQYEQYFGPGTRLTVT.

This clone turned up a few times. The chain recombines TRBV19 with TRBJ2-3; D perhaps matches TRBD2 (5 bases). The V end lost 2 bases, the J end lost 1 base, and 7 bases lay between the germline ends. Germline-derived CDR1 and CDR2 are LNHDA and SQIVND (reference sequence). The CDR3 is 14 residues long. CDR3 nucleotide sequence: TGTGCCAGTAGTATACGAGCGGGCACAGATACGCAGTATTTT. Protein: CASSIRAGTDTQYF.

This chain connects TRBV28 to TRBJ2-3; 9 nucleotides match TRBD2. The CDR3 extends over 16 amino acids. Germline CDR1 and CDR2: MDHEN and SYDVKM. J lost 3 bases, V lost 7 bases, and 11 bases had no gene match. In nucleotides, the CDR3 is TGTGCCAGCAACGCAGTCGGAGCGGGAGGTACAGATACGCAGTATTTT. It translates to CASNAVGAGGTDTQYF.

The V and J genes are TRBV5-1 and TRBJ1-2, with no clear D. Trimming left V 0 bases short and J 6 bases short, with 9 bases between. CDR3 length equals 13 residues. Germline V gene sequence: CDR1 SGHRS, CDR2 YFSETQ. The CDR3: CASSLGHDDGYTF. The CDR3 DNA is TGCGCCAGCAGCTTGGGACATGACGATGGCTACACCTTC.

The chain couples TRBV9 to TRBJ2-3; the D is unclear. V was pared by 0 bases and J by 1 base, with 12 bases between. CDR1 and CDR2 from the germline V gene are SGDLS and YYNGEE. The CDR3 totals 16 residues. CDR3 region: CASSVGPRGGTDTQYF. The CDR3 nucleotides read TGTGCCAGCAGCGTAGGCCCCCGCGGTGGCACAGATACGCAGTATTTT.